A single sample gave rise to the 8 T cell receptor beta chains below, sequenced in a study of response to subunit inactivated influenza vaccine. TCRdb analysed the RT-PCR reads with MiXCR anew, one entry per CDR3 protein. The sample lists approximately 520,000 distinct CDR3 sequences; approximately 17% were seen once. This specimen consisted of CD4+ T cells sorted from PBMCs, obtained less than 25 months after vaccination. The receptor source for this set is a man between 45 and 75 years old who received an inactivated influenza vaccine.

The J gene is TRBJ2-7, the V gene TRBV4-2; TRBD1 aligns across 7 bases. Germline loops: CDR1 LGHNA, CDR2 YNFKEQ. Trimming at V came to 4 bases and at J to 3 bases, leaving 12 bases not matched to a gene. The CDR3 loop spans 16 amino acids. In DNA, the CDR3 is TGTGCCAGCAGCCGTGCCTCCGGGACAGTTGGCTACGAGCAGTACTTC. Its translation is CASSRASGTVGYEQYF.

This clonotype came up once. The V gene is TRBV11-2, the J gene TRBJ2-1; D gene ambiguous. This CDR3 is 14 amino acids long. CDR1 is SGHAT, CDR2 FQNNGV, per germline. With 2 bases removed from V and 9 bases from J, the gap between germline ends came to 14 bases. In nucleotides, the CDR3 is TGTGCCAGCAGCTTACCGATAATAGGTCGTGAGCAGTTCTTC. Protein: CASSLPIIGREQFF. Filled out from reference TRBV11-2 and TRBJ2-1, the complete variable domain reads EAGVAQSPRYKIIEKRQSVAFWCNPISGHATLYWYQQILGQGPKLLIQFQNNGVVDDSQLPKDRFSAERLKGVDSTLKIQPAKLEDSAVYLCASSLPIIGREQFFGPGTRLTVL.

This clonotype was counted ten times or more. The chain recombines TRBV29-1 with TRBJ1-1, with TRBD1 matching 8 bases. The germline V gene has CDR1 SQVTM and CDR2 ANQGSEA. This CDR3 has 11 amino acids. The V segment lost 5 bases and the J segment 7 bases; nucleotides outside the gene matches: 3. This CDR3 reads CSVSDRGEAFF. CDR3 nucleotides: TGCAGCGTTTCTGACAGGGGTGAAGCTTTCTTT.

This clonotype has a count of ten or more. The V gene is TRBV12-3 or TRBV12-4, the J gene TRBJ2-5; TRBD2 matches at 7 bases. V dropped 5 bases and J dropped 2; count of bases not matched to a gene: 5. The CDR3 totals 14 residues. In nucleotides, the CDR3 is TGTGCCAGCAGTAAGACTAGCTCGCAAGAGACCCAGTACTTC. Amino acids: CASSKTSSQETQYF.

The J gene is TRBJ2-6, the V gene TRBV12-3 or TRBV12-4; TRBD1 matches at 9 bases. J was trimmed by 2 bases and V by 3 bases; bases with no gene match: 5. This CDR3 region has 17 residues. The DNA for the CDR3 is TGTGCCAGCAGTTTCATACAGGGGGCGCCTGGGGCCAACGTCCTGACTTTC. Its translation: CASSFIQGAPGANVLTF.

The chain is built from TRBV5-1 and TRBJ2-1, with 10 bases matching TRBD2. The CDR3 covers 17 residues. The V and J ends lost 0 bases and 0 bases, in that order; junction bases with no gene match: 3. CDR1 and CDR2 (germline): SGHRS, YFSETQ. The CDR3 DNA reads TGCGCCAGCAGCTTGGAAGCGGGGGGGCCCTCCTACAATGAGCAGTTCTTC. Protein: CASSLEAGGPSYNEQFF.

This clonotype has just a few counts. V gene TRBV2 combines with J gene TRBJ2-6, with D unclear. The CDR3 runs to 18 residues. CDR1 is SNHLY and CDR2 is FYNNEI in the germline V gene. Deletions cut 11 bases from V and 0 bases from J, with 23 bases between. CDR3 amino acids: CASRYPGTSSSGANVLTF. The CDR3, as DNA: TGTGCCTCCCGTTATCCGGGCACCTCAAGCTCTGGGGCCAACGTCCTGACTTTC.

As DNA, the CDR3 is TGCAGTGCTGACAGGGGGAAAGAGACCCAGTACTTC. It translates to CSADRGKETQYF. The J gene is TRBJ2-5, the V gene TRBV20-1, with TRBD1 matching 9 bases. The V gene end was trimmed by 5 bases and the J gene end by 3 bases; junction bases not matched to a gene: 1. This CDR3 has 12 amino acids. Germline values: CDR1 DFQATT, CDR2 SNEGSKA (reference sequence).